These 20 T cell receptor beta chains share one sample of origin, sequenced in a study of shared clonotypes between healthy human individuals. Only in-frame clones appear in the TCRdb table, and some are missing; sequencing was by immunoSEQ multiplex PCR. The sample has roughly 640,000 clones, roughly 70% seen once; the top ten hold 1.5% to 2%. The sequenced sample was memory CD4+ T cells sorted from blood. The subset: CD45RA-negative fraction. Receptors originate from a woman in her twenties or thirties in good health.

The V call is TRBV19, the J call TRBJ2-7; 8 bases are shared with TRBD2. Germline lookup yields CDR1 LNHDA and CDR2 SQIVND (reference sequence). After removal of 2 bases from V and 0 bases from J, the junction contained 3 bases not matched to a gene. The CDR3 extends over 15 amino acids. Here the CDR3 DNA reads TGTGCCAGTAGTATATGGGGGACTAGCTCCTACGAGCAGTACTTC. Its translation: CASSIWGTSSYEQYF.

As concerns this clone: The junction departs from the called germline gene at one end, perhaps through a read error. The rearrangement links TRBV7-2 to TRBJ1-3; D unresolved. CDR3 size: 17 residues. From germline, CDR1 is SGHTA and CDR2 FQGNSA. The CDR3 protein is CASSDPPQLGLFVPARF. CDR3 sequence (DNA): TGTGCCAGCAGCGACCCTCCCCAATTGGGGTTGTTTGTCCCGGCTCGCTTT. The whole variable domain, filled in from reference TRBV7-2 and TRBJ1-3, reads GAGVSQSPSNKVTEKGKDVELRCDPISGHTALYWYRQSLGQGLEFLIYFQGNSAPDKSGLPSDRFSAERTGGSVSTLTIQRTQQEDSAVYLCASSDPPQLGLFVPARFGEGSWLTVV.

The chain joins TRBV19 to TRBJ1-2; no clear D. Between the trimmed V and J ends, which lost 5 bases and 0 bases, there was a span of 19 bases. The CDR3 contains 17 residues. Germline CDR1 is LNHDA and CDR2 is SQIVND (reference sequence). The CDR3 spells CASSPALRGNANYGYTF. CDR3 bases: TGTGCCAGTAGTCCGGCCCTTCGGGGTAATGCTAACTATGGCTACACCTTC.

A note on this clone: Other DNA sequences of this sample code for an identical CDR3. The chain recombines TRBV27 with TRBJ1-5; a possible D gene is TRBD1 (6 bases). Trimming shortened V by 1 base and J by 1 base, and 14 bases separated the two germline ends. This CDR3 contains 17 residues. Germline-derived CDR1 and CDR2 are MNHEY and SMNVEV (reference sequence). The CDR3 DNA follows: TGTGCCAGCAGTTTATATCCACCGGGGGGCAGCAATCAGCCCCAGCATTTT. Amino acids: CASSLYPPGGSNQPQHF.

This sequence joins TRBV28 and TRBJ2-1, with D perhaps being TRBD1 or TRBD2 (5 bases each). Between the trimmed V and J ends, which lost 2 bases and 12 bases, there was a span of 8 bases. This CDR3 is 11 amino acids long. CDR1 MDHEN and CDR2 SYDVKM come from the germline V gene. The CDR3 sequence: CASSLTRGQFF. The DNA for the CDR3 is TGTGCCAGCAGTTTAACGAGGGGGCAGTTCTTC. The full variable domain, completed using reference TRBV28 and TRBJ2-1, is DVKVTQSSRYLVKRTGEKVFLECVQDMDHENMFWYRQDPGLGLRLIYFSYDVKMKEKGDIPEGYSVSREKKERFSLILESASTNQTSMYLCASSLTRGQFFGPGTRLTVL.

This clone came up many times. The V call is TRBV4-2, the J call TRBJ2-3; D unclear. The ends were cut back, 2 bases at V and 7 bases at J, with 13 bases in the middle. The CDR3 spans 14 residues. Looked up from germline, CDR1 is LGHNA and CDR2 is YNFKEQ. The CDR3 bases are TGTGCCAGCAGCCAAAAAGTCCTCTCAAATACGCAGTATTTT. It translates to CASSQKVLSNTQYF.

The J gene is TRBJ1-1, the V gene TRBV12-5; no firm D call. V was shortened by 10 bases and J by 1 base, with 16 bases between the two germline ends. Per germline, CDR1 LGHNT and CDR2 FRNRAP. The CDR3 is made up of 14 amino acids. CDR3 nucleotide sequence: TGTGCTACCCGAGGAGGACGGCAGAACACTGAAGCTTTCTTT. Protein product: CATRGGRQNTEAFF.

The rearrangement joins TRBV27 to TRBJ1-1; D uncertain. V dropped 3 bases and J dropped 10 bases, with 12 bases sitting between them. Germline assignment: CDR1 MNHEY and CDR2 SMNVEV (reference sequence). This CDR3 region has 12 residues. In nucleotides, the CDR3 is TGTGCCAGCAGTTTTCACGGTTCCGTAGCTTTCTTT. Its protein product is CASSFHGSVAFF.

This clone was recorded at least ten times. One junction end disagrees with the germline gene, perhaps due to a read error. V gene TRBV10-1 combines with J gene TRBJ2-7, with D possibly being TRBD1 (6 bases). This CDR3 is built from 13 residues. CDR1 and CDR2 from the germline V gene are WNHNN and SYGVQD (reference sequence). CDR3 loop: CASSESGATPRHF. The CDR3 coding sequence is TGCGCCAGCAGTGAGTCGGGGGCGACGCCACGGCACTTC.

The CDR3 nucleotides are TGTGCCACCAGCAGAGATGTTGCACAGGCGTATGAGCAGTTCTTC. Translation gives CATSRDVAQAYEQFF. This chain joins TRBV15 and TRBJ2-1, with D possibly TRBD1 on 5 matching bases. Germline CDR1 and CDR2: LNHNV and YYDKDF (reference sequence). The CDR3 runs 15 residues. The ends were cut back, 0 bases at V and 8 bases at J, with 14 bases in the middle.

The CDR3 reads CAITKKAGVGTGELFF. In nucleotides, the CDR3 is TGTGCCATCACTAAAAAAGCGGGAGTCGGCACCGGGGAGCTGTTTTTT. The genes are TRBV10-3 and TRBJ2-2; 8 bases align to TRBD2. This CDR3 has 16 amino acids. J was trimmed by 4 bases and V by 7 bases; bases with no gene match: 11. Germline assignment: CDR1 ENHRY and CDR2 SYGVKD.

This clone showed up just a few times. Other DNA sequences from this sample encode an identical CDR3 as well. The V and J genes are TRBV28 and TRBJ2-7; no clear D. This CDR3 spans 14 amino acids. Between the trimmed V and J ends, which lost 1 base and 4 bases, there was a span of 11 bases. Germline CDR1 is MDHEN and CDR2 is SYDVKM. This chain's CDR3 is CASSLYLVPYEQYF. For the CDR3, the DNA is TGTGCCAGCAGTTTATACCTTGTGCCTTACGAGCAGTACTTC.

V usage is TRBV6-6 and J usage is TRBJ2-3; D is ambiguous. CDR1 and CDR2 (germline): MNHNY, SVGAGI (reference sequence). This CDR3 spans 15 amino acids. V lost 6 bases and J 0 bases, leaving 13 bases between the germline ends. The CDR3 is CASSISRPSTDTQYF. CDR3 bases: TGTGCCAGCAGCATAAGTAGGCCCAGCACAGATACGCAGTATTTT.

The chain recombines TRBV7-6 with TRBJ1-2; tentatively, D is TRBD1 (5 bases). There are 17 residues in the CDR3. CDR1 SGHVS and CDR2 FNYEAQ come from the germline V gene. Trimming removed 1 base from V and 7 bases from J, with 22 bases in between. The CDR3 DNA reads TGTGCCAGCAGCTTAGAGGTTCAGGGATCCGCGTCTTCTGGCTACACCTTC. Amino acid sequence: CASSLEVQGSASSGYTF.

This clone occurred once. The V and J genes are TRBV6-6 and TRBJ2-7, with TRBD2 as a possible D gene (5 bases). CDR1 and CDR2 from the germline V gene are MNHNY and SVGAGI (reference sequence). The CDR3 is made up of 15 amino acids. V lost 5 bases and J 5 bases, leaving 19 bases between the germline ends. CDR3 nucleotides: TGTGCCAGCAGTCCCCGGGATGGGAGAAGTGACGAGCAGTACTTC. Translated: CASSPRDGRSDEQYF.

Only a few counts were recorded for this clone. The rearrangement joins TRBV5-1 to TRBJ2-5; 9 bases map to TRBD1. The V segment lost 1 base and the J segment 4 bases; nucleotides outside the gene matches: 8. In germline, CDR1 is SGHRS, CDR2 YFSETQ. There are 16 residues in the CDR3. The CDR3 coding sequence is TGCGCCAGCAGCTTGATGGGGACAGGGCTAAGAGAGACCCAGTACTTC. Translated: CASSLMGTGLRETQYF.

The CDR3 protein is CASSKGDGHTGELFF. CDR3 DNA sequence: TGCGCCAGCAGCAAGGGGGACGGTCACACCGGGGAGCTGTTTTTT. This chain uses TRBV10-1 with TRBJ2-2; TRBD1 is a possible D gene (6 bases). The CDR3 is made up of 15 amino acids. Germline CDR1 and CDR2: WNHNN and SYGVQD (reference sequence). V dropped 6 bases and J dropped 3 bases, with 14 bases sitting between them.

This sequence joins TRBV28 and TRBJ1-5; unclear D gene. V gave up 8 bases and J gave up 0 bases, with 11 bases separating them. Germline CDR1 reads MDHEN; CDR2 reads SYDVKM. The length of the CDR3 is 14 residues. CDR3 in DNA: TGTGCCAGCTCCGCAGAGTATAGCAATCAGCCCCAGCATTTT. Encoded protein: CASSAEYSNQPQHF.

The chain carries TRBV12-1 and TRBJ1-1. TRBV12-1 is noted as a pseudogene. This CDR3 region has 14 residues. The CDR3 nucleotides read TGTGCCAGCAGCTCCCCTACACCCGGGGGGGAAGCTTTCTTT. It is translated as CASSSPTPGGEAFF.

The genes are TRBV27 and TRBJ2-7; D unresolved. The CDR3 is 13 amino acids. Trimming removed 2 bases at V and 4 bases at J, with 9 bases between. Germline loops: CDR1 MNHEY, CDR2 SMNVEV (reference sequence). The CDR3 spells CASSLVPEYEQYF. Here the CDR3 DNA reads TGTGCCAGCAGTTTAGTCCCCGAGTACGAGCAGTACTTC.